This passage covers 8 T cell receptor beta chains from one sample sequenced in a study of post-analysis software for immune sequencing data. General study findings and limits: With TRBV5-6, TRBV5-1 and TRBV20-1 included, about five TRBV segments were more frequent in patients than in controls.

The antigens these receptors bind are not known. Prepared libraries of TCR beta cDNA carried unique molecular identifiers. TCRdb re-called the PCR reads through MiXCR, storing one row per CDR3 protein. The sample lists hundreds of thousands of distinct CDR3 sequences, 25% to 30% seen once, with 0.55% to 0.65% in the top ten. The sequenced sample consisted of blood. All receptors come from a girl aged 10 to 17 with multiple sclerosis.

Here the CDR3 reads CSVVDRDFSYEQYF. The CDR3 DNA reads as TGCAGCGTTGTCGACAGGGATTTCTCCTACGAGCAGTACTTC. This sequence joins TRBV29-1 and TRBJ2-7; TRBD1 aligns across 7 bases. CDR1 is SQVTM, CDR2 ANQGSEA, per germline. V was clipped by 4 bases and J by 0 bases; unmatched bases: 6. The CDR3 has 14 amino acids.

This chain uses TRBV5-5 with TRBJ1-4; D is unclear. Trimming stripped 4 bases from V and 4 bases from J, with 11 bases between. This CDR3 region has 14 residues. Germline loops: CDR1 SGHKS, CDR2 YYEKEE (reference sequence). In nucleotides, the CDR3 is TGTGCCAGCAGCAAACAGAGTGATAATGAAAAACTGTTTTTT. Its translation is CASSKQSDNEKLFF.

The chain carries TRBV12-3 or TRBV12-4 and TRBJ1-1; 7 bases line up with TRBD1. With 6 bases clipped from V and 1 base from J, the junction kept 17 bases outside the gene matches. The CDR3 spans 18 residues. As DNA, the CDR3 is TGTGCCAGCAGAATACGCGACAGGGAATTAATAAAGAACACTGAAGCTTTCTTT. Translated: CASRIRDRELIKNTEAFF.

Worth noting for this clonotype: Germline and junction disagree at one end, which may indicate a read error. The rearrangement joins TRBV29-1 to TRBJ2-7; D is possibly TRBD1 (6 bases). The CDR3 contains 13 residues. Germline-derived CDR1 and CDR2 are SQVTM and ANQGSEA. For the CDR3, the DNA is TGCAACGTTGAAGTAACGGGGACACACGAGCAGTACTTC. Residues: CNVEVTGTHEQYF.

The chain combines TRBV15 with TRBJ2-5, with TRBD1 matching over 11 bases. The CDR3 loop spans 21 amino acids. Germline trimming cut 0 bases from V and 2 bases from J; bases unmatched to any gene: 17. Germline CDR1 LNHNV, CDR2 YYDKDF (reference sequence). The CDR3 protein is CATSRDRALPDRGRWQETQYF. In DNA form, the CDR3 reads TGTGCCACCAGCAGAGACCGGGCCCTACCGGACAGGGGGCGTTGGCAAGAGACCCAGTACTTC.

V gene TRBV6-5 combines with J gene TRBJ1-6; D gene uncertain. Germline V gene sequence: CDR1 MNHEY, CDR2 SVGAGI. This CDR3 has 15 residues. V dropped 0 bases and J dropped 9 bases, with 12 bases sitting between them. The DNA of the CDR3 is TGTGCCAGCAGTTACTCGAACCCCCTCTTTTCACCCCTCCACTTT. Its translation: CASSYSNPLFSPLHF.

This clonotype appeared a few times. The rearrangement uses TRBV5-1 and TRBJ1-1; D is possibly TRBD1 (6 bases). The germline CDR1 and CDR2 sequences are SGHRS and YFSETQ. Trimming cost V 5 bases and J 7 bases, with 15 bases left between them. The CDR3 spans 13 residues. The CDR3 region has the DNA TGCGCCAGCAGATTCAGCCAGGGGAGTGAAGCTTTCTTT. This gives the protein CASRFSQGSEAFF.

The sample holds a few counts of this clonotype. This chain uses TRBV5-1 with TRBJ2-7; D gene unclear. Per germline, CDR1 SGHRS and CDR2 YFSETQ. The CDR3 is 14 residues long. Deletions cut 4 bases from V and 0 bases from J, with 11 bases between. The CDR3 DNA reads TGCGCCAGCAGCAGTTACCAGTCCTCCTACGAGCAGTACTTC. Translating gives CASSSYQSSYEQYF. The variable domain in full, completed from reference TRBV5-1 and TRBJ2-7, reads KAGVTQTPRYLIKTRGQQVTLSCSPISGHRSVSWYQQTPGQGLQFLFEYFSETQRNKGNFPGRFSGRQFSNSRSEMNVSTLELGDSALYLCASSSYQSSYEQYFGPGTRLTVT.